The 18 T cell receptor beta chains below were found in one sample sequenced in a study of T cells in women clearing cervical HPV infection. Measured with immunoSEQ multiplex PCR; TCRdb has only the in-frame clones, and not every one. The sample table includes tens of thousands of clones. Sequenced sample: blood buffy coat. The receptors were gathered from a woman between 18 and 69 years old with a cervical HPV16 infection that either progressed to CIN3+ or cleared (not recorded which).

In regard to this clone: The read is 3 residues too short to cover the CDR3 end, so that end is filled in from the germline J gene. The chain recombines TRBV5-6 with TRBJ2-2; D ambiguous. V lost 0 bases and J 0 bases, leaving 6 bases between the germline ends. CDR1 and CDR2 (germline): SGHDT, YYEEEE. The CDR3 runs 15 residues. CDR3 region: CASSLGPTNTGELFF. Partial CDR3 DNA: TGTGCCAGCAGCTTGGGGCCGACGAACACCGGGGAG.

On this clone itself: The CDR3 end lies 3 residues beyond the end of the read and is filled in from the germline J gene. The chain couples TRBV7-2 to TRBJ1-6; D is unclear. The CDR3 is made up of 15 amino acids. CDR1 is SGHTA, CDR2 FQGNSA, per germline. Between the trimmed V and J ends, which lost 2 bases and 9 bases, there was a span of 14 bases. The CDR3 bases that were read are TGTGCCAGCAGCTTAATAGTAGCTGTGGGTTCACCC. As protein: CASSLIVAVGSP. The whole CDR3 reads CASSLIVAVGSPLHF.

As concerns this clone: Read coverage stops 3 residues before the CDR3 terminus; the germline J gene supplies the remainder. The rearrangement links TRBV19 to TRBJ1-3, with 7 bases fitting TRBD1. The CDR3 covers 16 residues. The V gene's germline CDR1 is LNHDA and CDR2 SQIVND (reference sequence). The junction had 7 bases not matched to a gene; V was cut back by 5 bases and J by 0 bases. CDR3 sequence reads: CASSVGQRSSGNTIYF. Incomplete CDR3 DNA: TGTGCCAGTAGTGTGGGACAGAGAAGCTCTGGAAACACC.

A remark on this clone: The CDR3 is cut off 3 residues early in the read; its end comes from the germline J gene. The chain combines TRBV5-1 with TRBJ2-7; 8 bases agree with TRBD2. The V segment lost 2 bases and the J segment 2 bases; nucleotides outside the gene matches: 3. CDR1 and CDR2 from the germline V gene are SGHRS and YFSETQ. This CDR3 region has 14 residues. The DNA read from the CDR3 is TGCGCCAGCAGCTTAGCGGGGGCCACCTACGAG. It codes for CASSLAGATYE. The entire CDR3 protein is CASSLAGATYEQYF.

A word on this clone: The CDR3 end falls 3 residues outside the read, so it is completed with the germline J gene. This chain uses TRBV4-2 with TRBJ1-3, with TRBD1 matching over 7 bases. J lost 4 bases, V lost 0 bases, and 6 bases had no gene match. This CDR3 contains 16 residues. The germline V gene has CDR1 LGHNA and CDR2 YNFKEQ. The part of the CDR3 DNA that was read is TGTGCCAGCAGCCAAGACCCCCGGACAGGAGGAAACACC. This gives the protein CASSQDPRTGGNT. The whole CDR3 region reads CASSQDPRTGGNTIYF.

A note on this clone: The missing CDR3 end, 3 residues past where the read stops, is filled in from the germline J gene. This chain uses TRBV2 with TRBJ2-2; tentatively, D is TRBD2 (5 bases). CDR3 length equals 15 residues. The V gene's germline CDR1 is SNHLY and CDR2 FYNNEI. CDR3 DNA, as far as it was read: TGTGCCAGCACACGACTACACCAGGCCGCCGAAAAG. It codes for CASTRLHQAAEK. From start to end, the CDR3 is CASTRLHQAAEKLFF.

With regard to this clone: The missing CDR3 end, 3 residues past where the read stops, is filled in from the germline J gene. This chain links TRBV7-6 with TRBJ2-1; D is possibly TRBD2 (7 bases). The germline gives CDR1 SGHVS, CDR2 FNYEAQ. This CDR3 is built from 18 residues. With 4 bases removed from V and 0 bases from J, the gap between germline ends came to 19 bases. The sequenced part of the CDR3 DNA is TGTGCCAGCAGCTCAACGGGGGGCCAGGCGAGCTCCTACAATGAG. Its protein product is CASSSTGGQASSYNE. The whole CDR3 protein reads CASSSTGGQASSYNEQFF.

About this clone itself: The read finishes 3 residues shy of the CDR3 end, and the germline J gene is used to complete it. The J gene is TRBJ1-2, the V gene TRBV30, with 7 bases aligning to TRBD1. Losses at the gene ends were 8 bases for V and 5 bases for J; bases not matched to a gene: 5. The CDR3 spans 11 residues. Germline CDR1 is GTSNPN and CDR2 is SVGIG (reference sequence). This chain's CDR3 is CAGRTGYGYTF. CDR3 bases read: TGTGCCGGACGGACAGGATATGGC.

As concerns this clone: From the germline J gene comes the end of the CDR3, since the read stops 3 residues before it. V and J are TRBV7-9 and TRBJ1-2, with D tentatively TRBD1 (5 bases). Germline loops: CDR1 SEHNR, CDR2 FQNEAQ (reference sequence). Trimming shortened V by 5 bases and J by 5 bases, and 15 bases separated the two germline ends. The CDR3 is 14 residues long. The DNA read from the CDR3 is TGTGCCAGCAGCCCTCAGGGTGCCCATTATGGC. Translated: CASSPQGAHYG. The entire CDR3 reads CASSPQGAHYGYTF.

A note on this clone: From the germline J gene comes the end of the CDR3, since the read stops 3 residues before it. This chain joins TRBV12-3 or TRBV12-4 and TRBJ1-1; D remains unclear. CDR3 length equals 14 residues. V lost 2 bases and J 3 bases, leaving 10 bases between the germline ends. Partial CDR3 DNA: TGTGCCAGCAGTTTAAGAGTGCGGGACACTGAA. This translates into CASSLRVRDTE. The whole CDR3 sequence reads CASSLRVRDTEAFF.

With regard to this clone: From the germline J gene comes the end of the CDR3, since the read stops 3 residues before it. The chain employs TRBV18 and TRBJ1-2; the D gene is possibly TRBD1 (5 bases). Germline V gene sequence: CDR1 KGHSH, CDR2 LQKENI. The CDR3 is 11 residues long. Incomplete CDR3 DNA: TGTGCCAGCTCGCCGACAGATACC. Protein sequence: CASSPTDT. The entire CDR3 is CASSPTDTYTF.

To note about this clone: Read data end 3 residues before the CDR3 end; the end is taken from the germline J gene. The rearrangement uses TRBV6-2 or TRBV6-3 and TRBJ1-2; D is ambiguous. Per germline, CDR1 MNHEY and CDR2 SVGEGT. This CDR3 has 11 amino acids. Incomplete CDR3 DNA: TGTGCCAGCAGACGAGCCGAAGGC. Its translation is CASRRAEG. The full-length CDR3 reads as CASRRAEGYTF.

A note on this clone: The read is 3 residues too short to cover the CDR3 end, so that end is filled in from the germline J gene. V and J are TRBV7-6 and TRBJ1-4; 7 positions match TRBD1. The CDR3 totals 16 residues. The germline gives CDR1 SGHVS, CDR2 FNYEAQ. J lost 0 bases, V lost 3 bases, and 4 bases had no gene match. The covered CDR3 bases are TGTGCCAGCAGCTTCGAGACAGGGCCAACTAATGAAAAA. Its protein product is CASSFETGPTNEK. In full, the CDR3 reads CASSFETGPTNEKLFF. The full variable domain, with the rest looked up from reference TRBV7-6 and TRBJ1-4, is GAGVSQSPRYKVTKRGQDVALRCDPISGHVSLYWYRQALGQGPEFLTYFNYEAQQDKSGLPNDRFSAERPEGSISTLTIQRTEQRDSAMYRCASSFETGPTNEKLFFGSGTQLSVL.

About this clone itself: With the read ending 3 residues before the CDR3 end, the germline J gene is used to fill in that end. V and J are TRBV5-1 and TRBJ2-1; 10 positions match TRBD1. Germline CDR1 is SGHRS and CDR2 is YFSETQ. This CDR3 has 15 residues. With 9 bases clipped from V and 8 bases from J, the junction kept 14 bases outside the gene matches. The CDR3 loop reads CATRPQGQGFDEQFF. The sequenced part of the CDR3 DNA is TGCGCCACCCGCCCCCAGGGACAGGGGTTCGATGAG.

CDR3 bases read: TGCGCCAGCAGCCAAAGCACAGCGGCAGCGAATGAAAAA. This gives the protein CASSQSTAAANEK. The whole CDR3 reads CASSQSTAAANEKLFF. The J gene is TRBJ1-4, the V gene TRBV4-1; D remains ambiguous. The read terminates 3 residues before the CDR3 end, so the remaining end is supplied by the germline J gene. The CDR3 spans 16 residues. The germline V and J ends were trimmed by 2 bases and 5 bases, with 15 bases remaining between them. Germline-derived CDR1 and CDR2 are MGHRA and YSYEKL.

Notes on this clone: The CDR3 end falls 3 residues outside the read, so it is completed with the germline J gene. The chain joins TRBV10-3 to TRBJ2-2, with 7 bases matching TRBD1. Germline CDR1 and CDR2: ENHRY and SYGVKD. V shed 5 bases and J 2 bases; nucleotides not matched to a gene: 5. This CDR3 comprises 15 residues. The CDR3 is CAISTRDSNTGELFF. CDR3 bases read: TGTGCCATCAGTACCCGGGACAGCAACACCGGGGAG.

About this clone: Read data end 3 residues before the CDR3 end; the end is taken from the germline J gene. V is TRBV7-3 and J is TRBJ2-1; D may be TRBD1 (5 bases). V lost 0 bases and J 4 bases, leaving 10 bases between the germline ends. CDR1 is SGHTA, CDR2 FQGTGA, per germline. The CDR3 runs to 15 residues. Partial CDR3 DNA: TGTGCCAGCAGCTTAACGGTACAGGAATACAATGAG. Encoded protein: CASSLTVQEYNE. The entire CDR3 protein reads CASSLTVQEYNEQFF. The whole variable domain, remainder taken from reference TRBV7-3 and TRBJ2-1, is GAGVSQTPSNKVTEKGKYVELRCDPISGHTALYWYRQSLGQGPEFLIYFQGTGAADDSGLPNDRFFAVRPEGSVSTLKIQRTERGDSAVYLCASSLTVQEYNEQFFGPGTRLTVL.

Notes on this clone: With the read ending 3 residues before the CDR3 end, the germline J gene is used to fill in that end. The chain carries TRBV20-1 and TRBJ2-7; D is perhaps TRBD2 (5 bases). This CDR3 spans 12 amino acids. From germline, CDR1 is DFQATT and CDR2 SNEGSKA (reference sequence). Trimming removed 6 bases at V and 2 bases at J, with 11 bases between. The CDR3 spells CSAPGYTYEQYF. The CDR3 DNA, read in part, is TGCAGTGCCCCGGGGTACACCTACGAG.